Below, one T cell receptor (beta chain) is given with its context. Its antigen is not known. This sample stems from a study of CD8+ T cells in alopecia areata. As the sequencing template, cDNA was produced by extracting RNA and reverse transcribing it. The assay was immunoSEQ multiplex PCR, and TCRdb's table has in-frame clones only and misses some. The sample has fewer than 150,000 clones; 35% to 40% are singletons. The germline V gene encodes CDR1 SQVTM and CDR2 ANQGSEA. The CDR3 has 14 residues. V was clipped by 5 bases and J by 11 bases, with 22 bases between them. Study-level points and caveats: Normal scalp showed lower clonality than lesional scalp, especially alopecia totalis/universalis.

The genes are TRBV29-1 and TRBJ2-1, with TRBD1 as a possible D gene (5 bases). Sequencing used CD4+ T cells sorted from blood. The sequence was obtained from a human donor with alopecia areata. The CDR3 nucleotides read TGCAGCGTTATAGGGGCCAGAGGTCCGAATCAGCAGTTCTTC. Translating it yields CSVIGARGPNQQFF.